Here is one TCR beta chain with its context. Antigen specificity is unknown. The data were obtained in a study of OX40 agonist ivuxolimab in advanced cancers. Background on the study: Those treated in dose escalation had hepatocellular carcinoma, melanoma, renal cell cancer or head and neck cancer. Of the participants, approximately 36% had some prior anti-PD-1, anti-PD-L1 or anti-CTLA-4 therapy, which was allowed. Findings and limits, study-wide: The investigators did not determine what antigen specificity the expanded peripheral T cells had. In a subset of nonresponders, normalized T-cell clonal expansion was also low.

The germline gives CDR1 LNHDA, CDR2 SQIVND (reference sequence). The CDR3 contains 12 residues. With 5 bases removed from V and 6 bases from J, the gap between germline ends came to 11 bases. Some clones are missing from TCRdb's copy, which holds only in-frame ones; the method was immunoSEQ multiplex PCR. The sample consists of tens of thousands of clones, around nine tenths of them appearing once. The chain joins TRBV19 to TRBJ2-7, with a weak D call TRBD2 (6 bases). This TCR derives from an adult with an advanced solid tumor such as melanoma, head and neck, liver or kidney cancer. The sequences come from CD4+ or CD8+ T cells sorted from blood, collected in a trial of the OX40 agonist ivuxolimab. Here the CDR3 reads CASSAGRSEQYF. Here the CDR3 DNA reads TGTGCCAGTAGTGCGGGAAGGAGCGAGCAGTACTTC.